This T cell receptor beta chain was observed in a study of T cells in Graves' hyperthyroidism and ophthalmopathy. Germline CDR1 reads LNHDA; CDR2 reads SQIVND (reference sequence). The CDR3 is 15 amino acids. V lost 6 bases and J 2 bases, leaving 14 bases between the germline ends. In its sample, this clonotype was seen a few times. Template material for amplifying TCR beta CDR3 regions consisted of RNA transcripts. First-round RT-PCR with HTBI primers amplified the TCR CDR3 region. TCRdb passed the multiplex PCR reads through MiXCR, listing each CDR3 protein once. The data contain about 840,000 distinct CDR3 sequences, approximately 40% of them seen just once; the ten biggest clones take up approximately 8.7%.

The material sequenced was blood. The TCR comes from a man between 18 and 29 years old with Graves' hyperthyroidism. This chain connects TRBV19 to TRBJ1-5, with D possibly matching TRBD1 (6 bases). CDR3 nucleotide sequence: TGTGCCAGTAGGTTCCGGGGGGCACGCAATCAGCCCCAGCATTTT. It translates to CASRFRGARNQPQHF.